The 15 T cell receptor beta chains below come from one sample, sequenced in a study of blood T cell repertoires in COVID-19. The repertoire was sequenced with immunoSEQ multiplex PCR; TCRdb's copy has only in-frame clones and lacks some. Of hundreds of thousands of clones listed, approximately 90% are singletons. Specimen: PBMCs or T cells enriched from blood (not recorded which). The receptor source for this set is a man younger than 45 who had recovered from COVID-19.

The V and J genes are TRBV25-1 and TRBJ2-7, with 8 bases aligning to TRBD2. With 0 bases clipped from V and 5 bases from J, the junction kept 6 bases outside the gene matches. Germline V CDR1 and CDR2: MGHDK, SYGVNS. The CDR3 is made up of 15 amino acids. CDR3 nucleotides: TGTGCCAGCAGTGAATATGGTAGCGGGATCCACGAGCAGTACTTC. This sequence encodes CASSEYGSGIHEQYF.

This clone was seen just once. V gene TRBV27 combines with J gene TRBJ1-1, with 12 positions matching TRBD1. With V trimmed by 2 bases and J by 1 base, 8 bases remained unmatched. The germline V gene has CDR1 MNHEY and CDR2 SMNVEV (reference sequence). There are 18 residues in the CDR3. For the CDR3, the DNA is TGTGCCAGCAGTTTACGCGGACCGGGACAGGGGGCGAACACTGAAGCTTTCTTT. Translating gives CASSLRGPGQGANTEAFF.

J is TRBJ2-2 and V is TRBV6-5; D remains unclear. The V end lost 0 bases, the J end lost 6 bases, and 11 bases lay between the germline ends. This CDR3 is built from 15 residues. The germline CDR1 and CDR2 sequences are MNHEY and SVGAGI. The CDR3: CASSYSSPSPGELFF. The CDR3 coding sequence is TGTGCCAGCAGTTACTCGAGTCCTTCCCCCGGGGAGCTGTTTTTT.

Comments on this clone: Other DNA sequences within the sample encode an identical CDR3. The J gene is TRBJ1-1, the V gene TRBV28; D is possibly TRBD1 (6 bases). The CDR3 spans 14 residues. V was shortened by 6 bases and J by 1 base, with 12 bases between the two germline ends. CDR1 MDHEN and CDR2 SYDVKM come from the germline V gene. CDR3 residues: CASRPLQGNTEAFF. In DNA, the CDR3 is TGTGCCAGCAGACCCTTACAGGGGAACACTGAAGCTTTCTTT.

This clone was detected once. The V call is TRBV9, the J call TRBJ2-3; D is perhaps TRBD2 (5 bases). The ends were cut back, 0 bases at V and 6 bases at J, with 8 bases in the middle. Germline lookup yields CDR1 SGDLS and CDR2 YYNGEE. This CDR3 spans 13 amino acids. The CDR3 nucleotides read TGTGCCAGCAGCGTAGGGACTCCCGATACGCAGTATTTT. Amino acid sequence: CASSVGTPDTQYF.

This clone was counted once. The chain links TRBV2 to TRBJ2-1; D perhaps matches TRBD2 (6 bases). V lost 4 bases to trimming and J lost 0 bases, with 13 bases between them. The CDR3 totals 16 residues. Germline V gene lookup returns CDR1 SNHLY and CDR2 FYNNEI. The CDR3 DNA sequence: TGTGCCAGCAGTGCCCCGGGGGAAGTCTCCTACAATGAGCAGTTCTTC. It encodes CASSAPGEVSYNEQFF.

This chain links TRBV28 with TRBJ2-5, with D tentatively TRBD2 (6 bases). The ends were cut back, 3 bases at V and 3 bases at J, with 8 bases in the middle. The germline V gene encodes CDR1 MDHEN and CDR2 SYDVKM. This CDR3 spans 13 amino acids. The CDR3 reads CASSFREKETQYF. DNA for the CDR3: TGTGCCAGCAGTTTCCGGGAGAAAGAGACCCAGTACTTC.

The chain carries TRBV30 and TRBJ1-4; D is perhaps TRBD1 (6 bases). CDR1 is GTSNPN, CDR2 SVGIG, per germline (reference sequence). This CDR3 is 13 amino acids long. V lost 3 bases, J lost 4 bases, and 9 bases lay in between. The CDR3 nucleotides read TGTGCCTGGAGCGGACAGAGTAATGAAAAACTGTTTTTT. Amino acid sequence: CAWSGQSNEKLFF.

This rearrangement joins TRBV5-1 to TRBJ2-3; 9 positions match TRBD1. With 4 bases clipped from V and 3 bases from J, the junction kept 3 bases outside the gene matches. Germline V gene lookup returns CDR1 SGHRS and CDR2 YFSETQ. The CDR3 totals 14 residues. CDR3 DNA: TGCGCCAGCAGCACCGGACAGGGGACAGATACGCAGTATTTT. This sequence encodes CASSTGQGTDTQYF. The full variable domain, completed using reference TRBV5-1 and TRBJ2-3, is KAGVTQTPRYLIKTRGQQVTLSCSPISGHRSVSWYQQTPGQGLQFLFEYFSETQRNKGNFPGRFSGRQFSNSRSEMNVSTLELGDSALYLCASSTGQGTDTQYFGPGTRLTVL.

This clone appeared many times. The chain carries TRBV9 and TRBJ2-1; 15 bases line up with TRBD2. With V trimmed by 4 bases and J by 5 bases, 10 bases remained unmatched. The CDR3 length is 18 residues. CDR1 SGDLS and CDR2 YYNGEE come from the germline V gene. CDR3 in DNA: TGTGCCAGCAGCCCTACTCCCGGGACTAGCGGGAGGAACAATGAGCAGTTCTTC. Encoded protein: CASSPTPGTSGRNNEQFF.

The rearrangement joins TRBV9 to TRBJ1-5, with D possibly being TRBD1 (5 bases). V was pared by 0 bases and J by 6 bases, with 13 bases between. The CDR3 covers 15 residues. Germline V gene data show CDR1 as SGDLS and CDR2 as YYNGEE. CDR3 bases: TGTGCCAGCAGCGTAGACCCTTTGGGGGGTCAGCCCCAGCATTTT. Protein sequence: CASSVDPLGGQPQHF.

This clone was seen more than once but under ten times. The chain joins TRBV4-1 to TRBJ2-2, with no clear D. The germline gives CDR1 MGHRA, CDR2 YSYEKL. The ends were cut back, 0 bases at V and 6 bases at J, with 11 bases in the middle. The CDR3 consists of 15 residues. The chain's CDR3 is CASSQEQHNPGELFF. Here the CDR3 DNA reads TGCGCCAGCAGCCAAGAACAACATAACCCCGGGGAGCTGTTTTTT.

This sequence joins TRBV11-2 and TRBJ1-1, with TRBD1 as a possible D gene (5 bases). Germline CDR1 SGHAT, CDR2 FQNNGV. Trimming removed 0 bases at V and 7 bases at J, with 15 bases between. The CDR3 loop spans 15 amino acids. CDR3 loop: CASSLDGRVVVEAFF. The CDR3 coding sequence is TGTGCCAGCAGCTTAGACGGCAGGGTAGTGGTTGAAGCTTTCTTT.

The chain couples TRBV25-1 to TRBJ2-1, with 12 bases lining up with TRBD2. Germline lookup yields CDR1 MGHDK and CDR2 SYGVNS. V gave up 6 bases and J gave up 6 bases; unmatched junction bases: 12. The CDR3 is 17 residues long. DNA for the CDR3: TGTGCCAGCAGAAAAGTGTCCGGGACTAGCGGGTCCAATGAGCAGTTCTTC. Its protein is CASRKVSGTSGSNEQFF.

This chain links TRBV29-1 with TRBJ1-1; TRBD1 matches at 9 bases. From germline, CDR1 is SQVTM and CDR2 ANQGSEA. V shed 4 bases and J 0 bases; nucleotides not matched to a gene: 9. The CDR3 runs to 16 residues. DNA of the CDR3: TGCAGCGTTGCAGGGAGGACAGGGGCCATGAACACTGAAGCTTTCTTT. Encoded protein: CSVAGRTGAMNTEAFF.